Reported below is one T cell receptor (beta chain). Antigen: not known. Here immunoSEQ multiplex PCR was the method, and the copy in TCRdb shows in-frame clones only, minus some. The top ten clones hold roughly an eighth of a sample with 15,000 to 20,000 clones, under 85% of them seen once. This sample is drawn from a study of OX40 agonist ivuxolimab in advanced cancers. Study outcomes and limitations: There was clonal expansion of CD4+ and CD8+ blood T cells by week 6 at 0.1 to 3.0 mg/kg.

The CDR3 contains 18 residues. J lost 2 bases, V lost 6 bases, and 13 bases had no gene match. CDR1 is SGHAT, CDR2 FQNNGV, per germline. The chain is built from TRBV11-2 and TRBJ2-7; 13 bases align to TRBD2. Here the sequenced sample was CD4+ or CD8+ T cells sorted from blood, taken in a trial of the OX40 agonist ivuxolimab. The TCR sequence derives from an adult with an advanced solid tumor such as melanoma, head and neck, liver or kidney cancer. The CDR3 sequence: CASRHYRTSGRGAYEQYF. In nucleotides, the CDR3 is TGTGCCAGCAGGCACTATCGGACTAGCGGGAGAGGGGCCTACGAGCAGTACTTC. Supplemented by reference TRBV11-2 and TRBJ2-7, the full variable domain reads EAGVAQSPRYKIIEKRQSVAFWCNPISGHATLYWYQQILGQGPKLLIQFQNNGVVDDSQLPKDRFSAERLKGVDSTLKIQPAKLEDSAVYLCASRHYRTSGRGAYEQYFGPGTRLTVT.